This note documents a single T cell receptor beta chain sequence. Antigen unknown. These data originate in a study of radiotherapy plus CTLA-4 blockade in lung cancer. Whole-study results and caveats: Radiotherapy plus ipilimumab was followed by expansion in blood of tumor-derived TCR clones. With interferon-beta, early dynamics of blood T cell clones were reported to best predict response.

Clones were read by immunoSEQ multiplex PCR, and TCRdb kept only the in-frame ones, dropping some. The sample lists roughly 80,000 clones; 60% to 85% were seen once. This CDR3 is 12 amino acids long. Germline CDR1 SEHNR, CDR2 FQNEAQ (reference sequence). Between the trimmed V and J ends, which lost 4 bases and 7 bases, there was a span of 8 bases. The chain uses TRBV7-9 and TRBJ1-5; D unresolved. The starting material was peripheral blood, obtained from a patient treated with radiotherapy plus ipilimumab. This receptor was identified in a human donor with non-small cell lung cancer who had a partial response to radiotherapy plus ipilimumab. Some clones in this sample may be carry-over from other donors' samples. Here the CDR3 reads CASSSEGQPQHF. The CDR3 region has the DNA TGTGCCAGCAGCTCCGAGGGCCAGCCCCAGCATTTT.